The 27 T cell receptor beta chains in this list originate from one sample, sequenced in a study of human T cells and chemical hapten exposure. A single record per CDR3 protein comes from TCRdb applying MiXCR to the RACE reads. Seen here are more than 70,000 distinct CDR3 sequences, 8.5% to 9% observed once, and the top ten hold around 2.6%. The sample's time point: pre-sensitization, week 0. This sample's treatment: therapeutic diphenylcyclopropenone sensitization with weekly scalp DPC. The sequenced sample was whole blood, obtained in connection with sensitization to the hapten diphenylcyclopropenone (DPC). These TCRs come from a man aged 40-50 years with alopecia areata. Some clones in this sample may be carry-over from other donors' samples.

At least ten counts were recorded for this clonotype. Here the CDR3 DNA reads TGCAGTGCTAGAGATGTTGCGAGCCCCTACGAGCAGTACGTC. Residues: CSARDVASPYEQYV. This chain uses TRBV20-1 with TRBJ2-7, with D unclear. V lost 0 bases, J lost 2 bases, and 11 bases lay in between. The CDR3 contains 14 residues. Germline CDR1 reads DFQATT; CDR2 reads SNEGSKA (reference sequence).

The CDR3 DNA is TGTGCCAGCAGTTTCGTCAGGGGGCGAGTTTCCTACGAGCAGTACTTC. As protein: CASSFVRGRVSYEQYF. This rearrangement joins TRBV12-3 or TRBV12-4 to TRBJ2-7; TRBD1 aligns across 8 bases. Trimming at V came to 3 bases and at J to 1 base, leaving 8 bases not matched to a gene. The CDR3 spans 16 residues.

V usage is TRBV10-3 and J usage is TRBJ2-6; 11 positions match TRBD2. This CDR3 is built from 18 residues. Trimming took 6 bases from V and 2 from J; bases not matched to a gene: 9. The germline gives CDR1 ENHRY, CDR2 SYGVKD. Here the CDR3 reads CAIRNLTSGSAGANVLTF. The CDR3 DNA reads TGTGCCATCAGGAATCTCACTAGCGGGAGTGCTGGGGCCAACGTCCTGACTTTC.

This clonotype was seen many times. The rearrangement uses TRBV18 and TRBJ2-7; TRBD1 matches at 10 bases. V lost 4 bases, J lost 5 bases, and 11 bases stayed unmatched. Looked up from germline, CDR1 is KGHSH and CDR2 is LQKENI. The CDR3 is made up of 16 amino acids. The CDR3 sequence is CASSLQSGQGFNEQYV. In DNA, the CDR3 is TGTGCCAGCTCACTACAATCGGGACAGGGGTTCAACGAGCAGTACGTC.

Only a few counts were recorded for this clonotype. This chain uses TRBV7-2 with TRBJ2-1; perhaps TRBD2 as D (5 bases). The CDR3 consists of 15 residues. V shed 1 base and J shed 7 bases, with 14 bases lying between them. The germline V gene encodes CDR1 SGHTA and CDR2 FQGNSA. CDR3 sequence (DNA): TGTGCCAGCAGCTTAGTTTCCCTAGCTAGGAATGAGCAGTTCTTC. Protein: CASSLVSLARNEQFF.

This clonotype was seen a handful of times. The chain has TRBV5-1 and TRBJ2-3; tentatively, D is TRBD2 (6 bases). This CDR3 has 16 amino acids. Deletions cut 4 bases from V and 0 bases from J, with 15 bases between. CDR1 is SGHRS, CDR2 YFSETQ, per germline. In DNA, the CDR3 is TGCGCCAGCAGCAATAGCCTAGCGCCGAGCACAGATACGCAGTATTTT. Translated: CASSNSLAPSTDTQYF.

This clonotype was seen repeatedly, ten times or more. The chain employs TRBV2 and TRBJ2-1; D assignment may be TRBD1 or TRBD2 (7 bases each). V gave up 3 bases and J gave up 7 bases, with 19 bases separating them. CDR3 length: 16 residues. Germline CDR1 and CDR2: SNHLY and FYNNEI. The CDR3 reads CASSDRGEGRSNEQFF. For the CDR3, the DNA is TGTGCCAGCAGTGACAGGGGGGAGGGCCGTTCGAATGAGCAGTTCTTC.

The chain joins TRBV6-4 to TRBJ2-7; D unresolved. V lost 2 bases to trimming and J lost 0 bases, with 8 bases between them. Germline lookup yields CDR1 MRHNA and CDR2 SNTAGT. This CDR3 is built from 14 residues. The CDR3 loop is CASSDNLSSYEQYV. The CDR3 coding sequence is TGTGCCAGCAGTGACAACCTGAGCTCCTACGAGCAGTACGTC.

Comment on this clonotype: A read error may explain this, as a much larger clone is one base away. This chain links TRBV9 with TRBJ2-5; a possible D gene is TRBD2 (6 bases). Germline V gives CDR1 SGDLS, CDR2 YYNGEE. The CDR3 has 15 amino acids. The V and J ends lost 0 bases and 9 bases respectively, with 18 bases between them. The CDR3 protein is CASSVEGWKREAQYF. CDR3 bases: TGTGCCAGCAGCGTAGAGGGCTGGAAGAGGGAGGCCCAGTACTTC. Full variable domain (rest looked up from reference TRBV9 and TRBJ2-5): DSGVTQTPKHLITATGQRVTLRCSPRSGDLSVYWYQQSLDQGLQFLIQYYNGEERAKGNILERFSAQQFPDLHSELNLSSLELGDSALYFCASSVEGWKREAQYFGPGTRLLVL.

Only a few counts were recorded for this clonotype. The CDR3 DNA sequence: TGTGCCAGCAGTTTAGACAGTTACAATGAGCAGTTCTTC. Translated: CASSLDSYNEQFF. The chain joins TRBV27 to TRBJ2-1; tentative D call: TRBD1 (5 bases). Trimming cost V 2 bases and J 4 bases, with 6 bases left between them. There are 13 residues in the CDR3. Germline V lookup: CDR1 MNHEY, CDR2 SMNVEV (reference sequence).

This clonotype was seen at least ten times. The chain links TRBV29-1 to TRBJ2-5; possibly TRBD2 for D (6 bases). V gave up 6 bases and J gave up 2 bases, with 7 bases separating them. CDR1 SQVTM and CDR2 ANQGSEA come from the germline V gene. This CDR3 region has 11 residues. The CDR3 spells CSVGTQETQYF. The CDR3 nucleotides read TGCAGCGTGGGGACTCAAGAGACCCAGTACTTC.

This clonotype was counted at least ten times. The chain uses TRBV27 and TRBJ2-1; 8 bases agree with TRBD1. Germline CDR1 MNHEY, CDR2 SMNVEV (reference sequence). The CDR3 is made up of 14 amino acids. V lost 3 bases and J lost 3; bases outside the gene matches: 1. CDR3 in amino acids: CASSFGQGYNEQFF. CDR3 coding DNA: TGTGCCAGCAGTTTCGGACAGGGCTACAATGAGCAGTTCTTC.

This clonotype was found many times. J is TRBJ1-2 and V is TRBV14; D gene uncertain. V was cut by 0 bases and J by 4 bases, with 9 bases left in between. Germline CDR1 reads SGHDN; CDR2 reads FVKESK. CDR3 length equals 14 residues. The CDR3 sequence is CASSQDTTVYGYTF. In DNA form, the CDR3 reads TGTGCCAGCAGCCAAGACACGACGGTCTATGGCTACACCTTC.

This clonotype turned up a few times. The chain joins TRBV29-1 to TRBJ2-1; TRBD2 matches at 10 bases. From germline, CDR1 is SQVTM and CDR2 ANQGSEA. This CDR3 has 13 residues. With 2 bases clipped from V and 12 bases from J, the junction kept 7 bases outside the gene matches. The CDR3 here is CSVEPTSGMAQFF. DNA of the CDR3: TGCAGCGTTGAACCCACTAGCGGGATGGCGCAGTTCTTC.

V usage is TRBV10-3 and J usage is TRBJ2-3; D is possibly TRBD1 (6 bases). The CDR3 sequence is 14 residues long. CDR1 and CDR2 (germline): ENHRY, SYGVKD. Trimming removed 0 bases at V and 6 bases at J, with 10 bases between. The CDR3 sequence: CAISESAGVDTQYF. CDR3 DNA sequence: TGTGCCATCAGTGAGTCGGCAGGGGTGGATACGCAGTATTTT.

This clonotype was counted many times. This chain connects TRBV20-1 to TRBJ1-5; 12 bases fit TRBD1. In germline, CDR1 is DFQATT, CDR2 SNEGSKA (reference sequence). After removal of 6 bases from V and 4 bases from J, the junction contained 7 bases not matched to a gene. This CDR3 comprises 15 residues. CDR3 in DNA: TGCAGTGCAATCAGGGGACAGGGGGCAAATCAGCCCCAGCATTTT. Protein sequence: CSAIRGQGANQPQHF.

V usage is TRBV12-3 or TRBV12-4 and J usage is TRBJ2-5; no reliable D call. The CDR3 contains 11 residues. V was pared by 5 bases and J by 3 bases, with 4 bases between. CDR3 protein: CASSKEETQYF. CDR3 nucleotides: TGTGCCAGCAGTAAGGAAGAGACCCAGTACTTC.

This clonotype was found a few times. The V and J genes are TRBV18 and TRBJ1-2, with D perhaps matching TRBD1 (5 bases). Germline lookup yields CDR1 KGHSH and CDR2 LQKENI. V was trimmed by 3 bases and J by 3 bases, leaving 14 bases between them. The CDR3 totals 15 residues. The CDR3 nucleotides are TGTGCCAGCTCACCGGGCAGGGCGGCAGACTATGGCTACACCTTC. Residues: CASSPGRAADYGYTF.

The chain has TRBV2 and TRBJ2-3, with 9 bases lining up with TRBD1. Per the germline V gene, CDR1 is SNHLY and CDR2 is FYNNEI. CDR3 length: 16 residues. J lost 4 bases, V lost 6 bases, and 11 bases had no gene match. Here the CDR3 reads CASRRRMDRGADTQYF. DNA of the CDR3: TGTGCCAGCAGAAGGCGTATGGACAGGGGTGCAGATACGCAGTATTTT.

DNA for the CDR3: TGTGCCAGCAGCCAAGAAACCCGAGCCTCCGCTGAAAAACTGTTTTTT. Encoded protein: CASSQETRASAEKLFF. The chain recombines TRBV3-1 with TRBJ1-4; D is undetermined. The V end lost 0 bases, the J end lost 7 bases, and 15 bases lay between the germline ends. Germline lookup yields CDR1 LGHDT and CDR2 YNNKEL (reference sequence). This CDR3 has 16 amino acids.

This clonotype has at least ten counts. The V and J genes are TRBV5-5 and TRBJ2-1; D could derive from TRBD1 or TRBD2 (5 bases each). Trimming stripped 2 bases from V and 7 bases from J, with 16 bases between. The CDR3 has 15 residues. Germline CDR1 is SGHKS and CDR2 is YYEKEE (reference sequence). CDR3: CASSFDGTARNEQFF. The DNA of the CDR3 is TGTGCCAGCAGCTTTGACGGGACCGCGAGGAATGAGCAGTTCTTC.

Only a few counts were recorded for this clonotype. The rearrangement links TRBV6-2 or TRBV6-3 to TRBJ1-1; D gene ambiguous. Looked up from germline, CDR1 is MNHEY and CDR2 is SVGEGT. The CDR3 covers 11 residues. Trimming took 7 bases from V and 2 from J, leaving 5 bases between them. CDR3: CASTLNTEAFF. The CDR3 coding sequence is TGTGCCAGCACCTTAAACACTGAAGCTTTCTTT.

Many counts were recorded for this clonotype. The chain couples TRBV6-2 or TRBV6-3 to TRBJ2-5, with 7 nucleotides matching TRBD2. The CDR3 has 15 residues. After removal of 2 bases from V and 5 bases from J, the junction contained 8 bases not matched to a gene. Germline values: CDR1 MNHEY, CDR2 SVGEGT. The CDR3 is CASSYGAGVQETQYF. DNA of the CDR3: TGTGCCAGCAGTTACGGGGCGGGAGTACAGGAGACCCAGTACTTC.

This clonotype was detected many times. CDR3: CASVRQVNQPQHF. The CDR3 DNA sequence: TGTGCCAGCGTTCGACAGGTCAATCAGCCCCAGCATTTT. The J gene is TRBJ1-5, the V gene TRBV6-2 or TRBV6-3; possible D gene TRBD1, 6 bases. Per the germline V gene, CDR1 is MNHEY and CDR2 is SVGEGT. The length of the CDR3 is 13 residues. The ends were cut back, 8 bases at V and 3 bases at J, with 11 bases in the middle.

A few counts support this clonotype. V usage is TRBV29-1 and J usage is TRBJ1-1; TRBD1 is a possible D gene (5 bases). This CDR3 region has 12 residues. V lost 3 bases and J lost 5, with 10 bases in between. Germline values: CDR1 SQVTM, CDR2 ANQGSEA. CDR3 sequence: CSVDGGETEAFF. The CDR3 DNA follows: TGCAGCGTTGACGGGGGTGAGACTGAAGCTTTCTTT.

This clonotype was detected ten times or more. The genes are TRBV12-3 or TRBV12-4 and TRBJ1-6, with 9 bases lining up with TRBD1. Trimming at V came to 6 bases and at J to 9 bases, leaving 9 bases not matched to a gene. The length of the CDR3 is 15 residues. Here the CDR3 reads CASRETGGVGSPLHF. CDR3 coding DNA: TGTGCCAGCAGAGAAACAGGGGGCGTCGGTTCACCCCTCCACTTT.

This clonotype was seen only a few times. The V call is TRBV29-1, the J call TRBJ2-3; D might be TRBD1 (5 bases). This CDR3 is 13 amino acids long. Trimming pared 3 bases from V and 4 bases from J, leaving 11 bases between. Germline lookup yields CDR1 SQVTM and CDR2 ANQGSEA. In DNA form, the CDR3 reads TGCAGCGTTGATAACCAGGGTCCAGATACGCAGTATTTT. Translation: CSVDNQGPDTQYF.